This T cell receptor (beta chain) was found in a study of blood T cell repertoires in COVID-19. Germline V gene data show CDR1 as SGHRS and CDR2 as YFSETQ. J was trimmed by 3 bases and V by 2 bases; bases with no gene match: 7. This CDR3 region has 15 residues. Assay: immunoSEQ multiplex PCR; the TCRdb copy retains only in-frame clones and omits some. The repertoire holds approximately 98,000 clones, with 82% as singletons. This TCR was sampled from an older man with acute or convalescent COVID-19. The source material was peripheral blood. The chain carries TRBV5-1 and TRBJ2-5, with TRBD1 matching 7 bases. The chain's CDR3 is CASSLGSGTEETQYF. For the CDR3, the DNA is TGCGCCAGCAGCTTAGGGTCCGGGACAGAAGAGACCCAGTACTTC.